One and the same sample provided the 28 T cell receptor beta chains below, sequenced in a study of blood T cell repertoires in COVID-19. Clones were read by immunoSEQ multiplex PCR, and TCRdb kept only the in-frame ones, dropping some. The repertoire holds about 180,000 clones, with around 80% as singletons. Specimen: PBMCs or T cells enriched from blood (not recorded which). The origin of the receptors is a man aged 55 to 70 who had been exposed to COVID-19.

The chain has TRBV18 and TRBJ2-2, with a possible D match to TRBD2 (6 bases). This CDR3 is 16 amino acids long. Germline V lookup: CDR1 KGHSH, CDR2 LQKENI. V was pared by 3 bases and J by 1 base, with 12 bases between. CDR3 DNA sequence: TGTGCCAGCTCACCCTCAGGACTAAGGAACACCGGGGAGCTGTTTTTT. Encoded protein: CASSPSGLRNTGELFF.

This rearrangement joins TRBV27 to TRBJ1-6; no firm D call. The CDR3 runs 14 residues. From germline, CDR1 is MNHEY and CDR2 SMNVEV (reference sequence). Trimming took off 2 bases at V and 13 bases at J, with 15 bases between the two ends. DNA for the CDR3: TGTGCCAGCAGTTTAAAATGGGCAGTGGGTCCCCTCCACTTT. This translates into CASSLKWAVGPLHF.

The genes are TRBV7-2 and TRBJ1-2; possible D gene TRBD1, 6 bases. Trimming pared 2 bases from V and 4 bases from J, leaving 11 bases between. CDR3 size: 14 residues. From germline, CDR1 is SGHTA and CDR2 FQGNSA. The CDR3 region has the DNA TGTGCCAGCAGCTTACTGGGGGCTAGCTATGGCTACACCTTC. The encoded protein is CASSLLGASYGYTF.

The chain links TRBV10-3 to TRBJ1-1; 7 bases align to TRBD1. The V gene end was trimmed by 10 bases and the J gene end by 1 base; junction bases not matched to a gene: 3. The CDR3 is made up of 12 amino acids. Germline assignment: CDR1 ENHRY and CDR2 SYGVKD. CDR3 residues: CASGTANTEAFF. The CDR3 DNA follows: TGTGCCAGCGGGACAGCGAACACTGAAGCTTTCTTT.

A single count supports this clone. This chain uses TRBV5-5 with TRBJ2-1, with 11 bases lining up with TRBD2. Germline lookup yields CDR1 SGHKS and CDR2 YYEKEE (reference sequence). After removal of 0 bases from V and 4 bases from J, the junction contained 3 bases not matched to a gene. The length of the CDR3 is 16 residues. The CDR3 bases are TGTGCCAGCAGCTTGGCCGGGACTAGCGGATACAATGAGCAGTTCTTC. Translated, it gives CASSLAGTSGYNEQFF.

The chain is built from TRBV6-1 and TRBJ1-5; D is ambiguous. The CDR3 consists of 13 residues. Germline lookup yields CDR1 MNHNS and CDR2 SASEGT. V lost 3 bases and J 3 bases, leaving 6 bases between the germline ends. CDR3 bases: TGTGCCAGCAGTGACAGATTCAATCAGCCCCAGCATTTT. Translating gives CASSDRFNQPQHF.

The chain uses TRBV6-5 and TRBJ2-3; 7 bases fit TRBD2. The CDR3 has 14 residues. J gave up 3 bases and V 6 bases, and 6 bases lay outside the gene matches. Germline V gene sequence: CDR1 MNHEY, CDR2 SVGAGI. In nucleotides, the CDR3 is TGTGCCAGCAGAGGGACTATCTCGACAGATACGCAGTATTTT. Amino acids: CASRGTISTDTQYF.

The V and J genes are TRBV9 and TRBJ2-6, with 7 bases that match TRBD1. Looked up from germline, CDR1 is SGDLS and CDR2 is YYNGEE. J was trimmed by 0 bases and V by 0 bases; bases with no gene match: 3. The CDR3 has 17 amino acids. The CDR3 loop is CASSVGGQNSGANVLTF. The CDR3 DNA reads TGTGCCAGCAGCGTAGGGGGACAGAACTCTGGGGCCAACGTCCTGACTTTC.

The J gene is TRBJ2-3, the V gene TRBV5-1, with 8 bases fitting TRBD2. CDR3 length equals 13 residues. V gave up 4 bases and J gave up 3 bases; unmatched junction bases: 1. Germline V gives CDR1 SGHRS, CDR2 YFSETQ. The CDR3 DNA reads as TGCGCCAGCAGCGTAGCGGGAACAGATACGCAGTATTTT. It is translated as CASSVAGTDTQYF.

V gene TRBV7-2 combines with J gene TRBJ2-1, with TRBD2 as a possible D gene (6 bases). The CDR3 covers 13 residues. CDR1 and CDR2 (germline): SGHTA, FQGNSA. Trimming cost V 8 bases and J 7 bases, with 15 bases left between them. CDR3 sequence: CASRLGVGNEQFF. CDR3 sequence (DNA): TGTGCCAGCCGACTAGGCGTGGGGAATGAGCAGTTCTTC.

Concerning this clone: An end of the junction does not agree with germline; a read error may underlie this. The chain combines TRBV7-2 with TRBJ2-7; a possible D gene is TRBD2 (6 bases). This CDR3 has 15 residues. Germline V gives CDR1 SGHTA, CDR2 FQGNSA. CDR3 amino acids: CASSPSPGSSHEQYF. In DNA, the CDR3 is TGTGCCAGCAGCCCCTCGCCCGGGAGCTCCCACGAGCAGTACTTC.

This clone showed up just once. CDR3 protein: CSVGLGDITGELFF. The CDR3 nucleotides are TGCAGCGTTGGTTTAGGGGATATCACCGGGGAGCTGTTTTTT. The chain carries TRBV29-1 and TRBJ2-2; perhaps TRBD1 as D (5 bases). Trimming stripped 4 bases from V and 4 bases from J, with 13 bases between. The germline gives CDR1 SQVTM, CDR2 ANQGSEA. The CDR3 has 14 residues.

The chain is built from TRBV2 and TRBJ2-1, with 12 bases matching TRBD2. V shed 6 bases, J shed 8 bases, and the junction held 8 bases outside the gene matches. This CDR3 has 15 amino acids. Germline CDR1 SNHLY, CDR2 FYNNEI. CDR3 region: CASSALAGGPYEQFF. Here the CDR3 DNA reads TGTGCCAGCAGCGCCCTAGCGGGAGGGCCCTATGAGCAGTTCTTC.

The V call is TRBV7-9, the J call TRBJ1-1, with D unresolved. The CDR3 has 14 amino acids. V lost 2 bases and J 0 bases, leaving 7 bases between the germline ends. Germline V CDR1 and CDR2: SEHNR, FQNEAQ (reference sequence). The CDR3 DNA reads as TGTGCCAGCAGCTTATCGACTGTGAACACTGAAGCTTTCTTT. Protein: CASSLSTVNTEAFF.

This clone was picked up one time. The CDR3, as DNA: TGTGCCAGCAGCCCTTCGGACAGGTCTGCAGATACGCAGTATTTT. Amino acid sequence: CASSPSDRSADTQYF. V is TRBV3-1 (or the pseudogene TRBV3-2) and J is TRBJ2-3; TRBD1 aligns across 7 bases. The CDR3 is 15 amino acids. Trimming cost V 4 bases and J 4 bases; bases outside gene matches: 8. Germline CDR1 is LGHDT and CDR2 is YNNKEL (reference sequence).

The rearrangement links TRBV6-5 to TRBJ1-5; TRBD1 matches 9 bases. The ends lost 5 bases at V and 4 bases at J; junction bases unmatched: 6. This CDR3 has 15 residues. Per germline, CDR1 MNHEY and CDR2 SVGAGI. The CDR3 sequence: CASSKQGASNQPQHF. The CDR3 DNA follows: TGTGCCAGCAGTAAACAGGGGGCAAGTAATCAGCCCCAGCATTTT.

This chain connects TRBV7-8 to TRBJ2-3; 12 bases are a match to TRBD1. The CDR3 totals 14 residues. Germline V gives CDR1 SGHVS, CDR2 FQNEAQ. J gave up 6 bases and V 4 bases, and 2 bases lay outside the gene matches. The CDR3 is CASSSGQGADTQYF. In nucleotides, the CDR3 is TGTGCCAGCAGCTCGGGACAGGGGGCCGATACGCAGTATTTT.

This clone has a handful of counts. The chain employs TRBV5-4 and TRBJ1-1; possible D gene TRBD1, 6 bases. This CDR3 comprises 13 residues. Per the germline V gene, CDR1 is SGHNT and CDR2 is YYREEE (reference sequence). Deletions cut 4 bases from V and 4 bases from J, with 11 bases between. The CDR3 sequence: CASSLTGSTEAFF. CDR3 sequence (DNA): TGTGCCAGCAGCCTCACAGGGAGCACTGAAGCTTTCTTT.

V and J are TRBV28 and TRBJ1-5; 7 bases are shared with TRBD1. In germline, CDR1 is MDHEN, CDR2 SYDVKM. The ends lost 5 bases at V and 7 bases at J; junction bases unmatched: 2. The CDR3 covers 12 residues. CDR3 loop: CASSEQGQPQHF. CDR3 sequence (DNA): TGTGCCAGCAGTGAACAGGGGCAGCCCCAGCATTTT.

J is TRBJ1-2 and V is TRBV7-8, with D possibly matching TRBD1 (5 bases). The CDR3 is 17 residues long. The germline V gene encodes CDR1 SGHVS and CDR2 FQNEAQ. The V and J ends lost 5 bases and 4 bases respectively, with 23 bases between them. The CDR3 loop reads CASSPPGGGERGYGYTF. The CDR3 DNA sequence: TGTGCCAGCAGCCCACCCGGGGGAGGGGAGAGGGGCTATGGCTACACCTTC.

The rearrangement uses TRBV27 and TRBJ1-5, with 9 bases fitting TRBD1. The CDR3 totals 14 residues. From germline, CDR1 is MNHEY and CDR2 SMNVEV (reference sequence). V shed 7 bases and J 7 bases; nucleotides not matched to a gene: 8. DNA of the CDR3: TGTGCCAGCACTCCGGGACAGGGAGACCAGCCCCAGCATTTT. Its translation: CASTPGQGDQPQHF.

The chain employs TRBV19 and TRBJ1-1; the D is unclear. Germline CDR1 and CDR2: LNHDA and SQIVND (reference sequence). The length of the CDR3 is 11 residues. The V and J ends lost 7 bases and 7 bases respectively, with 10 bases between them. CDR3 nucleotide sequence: TGTGCCAGTAAAGACAACTTTGAAGCTTTCTTT. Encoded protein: CASKDNFEAFF.

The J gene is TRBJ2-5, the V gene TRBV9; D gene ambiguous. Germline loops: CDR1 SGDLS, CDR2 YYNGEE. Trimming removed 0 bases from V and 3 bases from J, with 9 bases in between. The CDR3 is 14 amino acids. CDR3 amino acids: CASSVGVAEETQYF. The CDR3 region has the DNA TGTGCCAGCAGCGTAGGGGTAGCCGAAGAGACCCAGTACTTC.

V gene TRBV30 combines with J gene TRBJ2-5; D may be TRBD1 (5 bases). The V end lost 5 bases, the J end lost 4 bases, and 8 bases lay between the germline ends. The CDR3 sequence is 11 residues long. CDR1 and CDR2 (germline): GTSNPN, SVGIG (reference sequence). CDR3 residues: CAWGQGETQYF. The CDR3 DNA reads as TGTGCCTGGGGGCAGGGAGAGACCCAGTACTTC. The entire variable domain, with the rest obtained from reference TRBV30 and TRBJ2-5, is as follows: SQTIHQWPATLVQPVGSPLSLECTVEGTSNPNLYWYRQAAGRGLQLLFYSVGIGQISSEVPQNLSASRPQDRQFILSSKKLLLSDSGFYLCAWGQGETQYFGPGTRLLVL.

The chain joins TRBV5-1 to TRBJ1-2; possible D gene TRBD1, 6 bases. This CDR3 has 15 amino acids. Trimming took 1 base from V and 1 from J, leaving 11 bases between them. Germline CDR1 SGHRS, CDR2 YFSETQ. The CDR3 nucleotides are TGCGCCAGCAGCTTGTACAGGGCAAATAACTATGGCTACACCTTC. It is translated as CASSLYRANNYGYTF.

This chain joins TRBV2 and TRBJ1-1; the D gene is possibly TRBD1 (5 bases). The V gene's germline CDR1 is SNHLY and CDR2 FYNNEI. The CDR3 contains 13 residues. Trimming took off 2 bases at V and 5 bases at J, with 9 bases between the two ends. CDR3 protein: CASSEQGWTEAFF. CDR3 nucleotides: TGTGCCAGCAGTGAACAGGGTTGGACTGAAGCTTTCTTT.

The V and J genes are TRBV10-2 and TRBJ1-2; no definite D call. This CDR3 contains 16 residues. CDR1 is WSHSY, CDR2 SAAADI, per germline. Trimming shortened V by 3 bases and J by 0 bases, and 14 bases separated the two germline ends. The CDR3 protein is CASSDGASGANYGYTF. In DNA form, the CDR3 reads TGCGCCAGCAGTGACGGTGCTTCCGGAGCTAACTATGGCTACACCTTC.

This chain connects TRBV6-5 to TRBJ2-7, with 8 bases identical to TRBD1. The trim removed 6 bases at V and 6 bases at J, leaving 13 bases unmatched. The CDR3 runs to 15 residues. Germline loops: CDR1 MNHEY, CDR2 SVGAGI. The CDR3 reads CASSRVLTGATEQYF. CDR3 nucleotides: TGTGCCAGCAGCAGGGTCTTGACAGGGGCTACCGAGCAGTACTTC.